This T cell receptor beta chain derives from a study of T cell changes during pregnancy in multiple sclerosis. Trimming removed 3 bases from V and 6 bases from J; junction bases left unmatched: 8. Germline CDR1 reads SGDLS; CDR2 reads YYNGEE. The CDR3 sequence is 15 residues long. TCRdb's table, derived via immunoSEQ multiplex PCR, lists solely in-frame clones and lacks some. The sample comprises approximately 88,000 clones, around 94% of which are singletons, and around 0.84% rests with the top ten. The chain is built from TRBV9 and TRBJ2-1; 8 bases are a match to TRBD1. The specimen comprised peripheral blood, sampled in the third trimester of pregnancy. This clonotype was obtained from a female donor with multiple sclerosis, enrolled in a pregnancy study. The CDR3, as DNA: TGTGCCAGCAGCGCGTTGACAGGGGCGGTCAATGAGCAGTTCTTC. The encoded protein is CASSALTGAVNEQFF. Variable domain in full (rest from reference TRBV9 and TRBJ2-1): DSGVTQTPKHLITATGQRVTLRCSPRSGDLSVYWYQQSLDQGLQFLIQYYNGEERAKGNILERFSAQQFPDLHSELNLSSLELGDSALYFCASSALTGAVNEQFFGPGTRLTVL.